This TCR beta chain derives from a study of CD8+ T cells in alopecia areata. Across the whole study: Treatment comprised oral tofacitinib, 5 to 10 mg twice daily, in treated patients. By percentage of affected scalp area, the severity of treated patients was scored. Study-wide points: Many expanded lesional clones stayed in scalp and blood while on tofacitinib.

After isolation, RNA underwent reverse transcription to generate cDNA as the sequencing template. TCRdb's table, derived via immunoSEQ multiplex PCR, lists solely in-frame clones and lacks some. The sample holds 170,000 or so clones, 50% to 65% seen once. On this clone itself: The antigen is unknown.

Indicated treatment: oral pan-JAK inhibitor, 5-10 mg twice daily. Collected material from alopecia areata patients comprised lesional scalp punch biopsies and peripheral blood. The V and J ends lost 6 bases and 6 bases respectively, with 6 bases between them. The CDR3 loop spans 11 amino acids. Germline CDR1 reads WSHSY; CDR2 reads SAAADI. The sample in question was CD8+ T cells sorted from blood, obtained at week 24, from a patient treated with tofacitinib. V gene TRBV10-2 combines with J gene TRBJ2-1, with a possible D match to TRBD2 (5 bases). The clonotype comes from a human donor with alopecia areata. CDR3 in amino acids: CASRGGNEQFF. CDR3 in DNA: TGCGCCAGCAGAGGAGGCAATGAGCAGTTCTTC.